This record concerns one T cell receptor beta chain sequence. This table comes from immunoSEQ multiplex PCR, and its TCRdb copy is limited to in-frame clones, with some not included. The profile covers some 150,000 clones, with roughly 94% appearing a single time and roughly 13% taken by the ten largest. The data derive from a study of control samples from healthy donors and cancer patients. Trimming pared 5 bases from V and 1 base from J, leaving 23 bases between. In germline, CDR1 is PRHDT, CDR2 FYEKMQ (reference sequence). There are 18 residues in the CDR3. The chain links TRBV13 to TRBJ1-2; D might be TRBD1 (6 bases). The clonotype was recovered from a man aged 35 to 55 in good health. The specimen sequenced was blood. CDR3: CASSILTGTEDINYGYTF. CDR3 in DNA: TGTGCCAGCAGCATACTGACAGGAACCGAAGATATTAACTATGGCTACACCTTC.